This T cell receptor (beta chain) appears in the sequencing data of a study of tumor and adjacent non-tumor tissue in lung cancer. Background on the study: On average, productive TCRbeta reads reached about 4.17 million per sample.

The CDR3 totals 13 residues. Trimming removed 4 bases at V and 2 bases at J, with 9 bases between. Looked up from germline, CDR1 is SGHRS and CDR2 is YFSETQ. Points on this clonotype: Its antigen is unidentified.

The template was RNA from unsorted bulk tissue. The normal lung tissue was taken more than 3 cm from the tumor edge. Donors were chemotherapy-naive, newly diagnosed lung cancer surgical patients in China, August–late 2014. A modified ARM-PCR protocol with three rounds of nested PCR amplified TCRbeta. One entry per CDR3 protein, called by TCRdb with MiXCR from the multiplex PCR reads. The table lists around 100,000 distinct CDR3 sequences, approximately 65% of them singletons. Study outcomes and limitations: Top 100 clones took a larger repertoire share in normal lung.

The chain links TRBV5-1 to TRBJ1-1, with D uncertain. The TCR sequence derives from a man aged 25 to 40 with non-small cell lung cancer. Sequencing was carried out using distant non-tumor lung tissue. This CDR3 is CASSLEPNTEAFF. As DNA, the CDR3 is TGCGCCAGCAGCCTTGAACCTAACACTGAAGCTTTCTTT.